Listed here are 16 T cell receptor beta chains from one sample, sequenced in a study of blood T cell repertoires in COVID-19. The protocol was immunoSEQ multiplex PCR, while the TCRdb copy is restricted to in-frame clones and leaves out a portion. The repertoire consists of around 99,000 clones, with more than 70% occurring once and the leading ten covering 6.8%. Sequencing used peripheral blood. All receptors come from a man over 45 with active or convalescent COVID-19.

This chain uses TRBV4-1 with TRBJ2-5; D is uncertain. Trimming cost V 3 bases and J 1 base, with 18 bases left between them. Germline V CDR1 and CDR2: MGHRA, YSYEKL. The CDR3 loop spans 17 amino acids. The CDR3: CASSQVLAAGPQETQYF. In nucleotides, the CDR3 is TGCGCCAGCAGCCAGGTCTTGGCCGCTGGCCCCCAAGAGACCCAGTACTTC.

The chain couples TRBV4-2 to TRBJ1-4; 10 bases agree with TRBD1. The V gene end was trimmed by 4 bases and the J gene end by 8 bases; junction bases not matched to a gene: 10. Germline CDR1 LGHNA, CDR2 YNFKEQ. CDR3 length: 16 amino acids. The CDR3 nucleotides are TGTGCCAGCAGCCCCCTGGGGGACAGGGGTCGAGAAAAACTGTTTTTT. It is translated as CASSPLGDRGREKLFF.

At least ten counts were recorded for this clone. This chain links TRBV27 with TRBJ1-1, with TRBD1 matching over 9 bases. The J segment lost 4 bases and the V segment lost 2 bases, leaving 11 bases of the junction unmatched. Looked up from germline, CDR1 is MNHEY and CDR2 is SMNVEV (reference sequence). CDR3 length: 17 amino acids. This chain's CDR3 is CASSLKGQGGLATEAFF. CDR3 nucleotides: TGTGCCAGCAGTTTAAAGGGACAGGGCGGCCTTGCCACTGAAGCTTTCTTT.

The chain recombines TRBV6-5 with TRBJ2-2, with 11 positions matching TRBD2. The V and J ends lost 6 bases and 4 bases, in that order; junction bases with no gene match: 4. Germline V gene data show CDR1 as MNHEY and CDR2 as SVGAGI. CDR3 size: 15 residues. The CDR3 region has the DNA TGTGCCAGCAGGAGCCTAGCGGGAGGCACCGGGGAGCTGTTTTTT. It translates to CASRSLAGGTGELFF.

The chain employs TRBV5-5 and TRBJ2-7; perhaps TRBD2 as D (6 bases). V was clipped by 1 base and J by 4 bases, with 18 bases between them. The CDR3 consists of 16 residues. CDR1 and CDR2 from the germline V gene are SGHKS and YYEKEE (reference sequence). CDR3 sequence reads: CASSLSVGLPAYEQYF. DNA of the CDR3: TGTGCCAGCAGCTTGAGCGTAGGACTACCAGCGTACGAGCAGTACTTC.

J is TRBJ2-1 and V is TRBV27; 7 nucleotides line up with TRBD1. J was trimmed by 4 bases and V by 0 bases; bases with no gene match: 9. The CDR3 sequence is 17 residues long. In germline, CDR1 is MNHEY, CDR2 SMNVEV (reference sequence). The CDR3 spells CASSLSYRDSRYNEQFF. CDR3 sequence (DNA): TGTGCCAGCAGTTTATCATACCGGGACAGCCGATACAATGAGCAGTTCTTC.

J is TRBJ2-7 and V is TRBV4-2; 12 nucleotides match TRBD1. This CDR3 has 16 residues. Germline values: CDR1 LGHNA, CDR2 YNFKEQ. The V and J ends lost 4 bases and 7 bases, in that order; junction bases with no gene match: 11. CDR3 sequence: CASSLNGDRGRGEQYF. In DNA, the CDR3 is TGTGCCAGCAGCCTCAATGGGGACAGGGGGCGCGGGGAGCAGTACTTC.

J is TRBJ1-5 and V is TRBV19; TRBD1 matches at 8 bases. Per germline, CDR1 LNHDA and CDR2 SQIVND (reference sequence). V shed 6 bases and J 6 bases; nucleotides not matched to a gene: 13. This CDR3 region has 16 residues. CDR3 protein: CASRGPGTGWGQPQHF. The DNA of the CDR3 is TGTGCCAGTAGGGGGCCCGGGACAGGCTGGGGTCAGCCCCAGCATTTT.

The chain has TRBV6-1 and TRBJ1-1; TRBD1 might be the D (5 bases). CDR1 is MNHNS and CDR2 is SASEGT in the germline V gene. This CDR3 comprises 14 residues. V lost 2 bases to trimming and J lost 4 bases, with 11 bases between them. This CDR3 is CASSERRDGTEAFF. The CDR3 DNA reads TGTGCCAGCAGTGAAAGGAGGGACGGCACTGAAGCTTTCTTT.

This rearrangement joins TRBV7-2 to TRBJ1-2; unclear D gene. The CDR3 contains 13 residues. The V end was cut by 2 bases, the J end by 7 bases, with 11 bases between. The germline V gene encodes CDR1 SGHTA and CDR2 FQGNSA. CDR3 coding DNA: TGTGCCAGCAGCTTAAATGAGGGTCGTGGCTACACCTTC. Encoded protein: CASSLNEGRGYTF.

This sequence joins TRBV6-1 and TRBJ1-4; 10 bases are a match to TRBD1. The V gene's germline CDR1 is MNHNS and CDR2 SASEGT. The V gene end was trimmed by 3 bases and the J gene end by 8 bases; junction bases not matched to a gene: 9. The CDR3 has 16 residues. DNA for the CDR3: TGTGCCAGCAGTGAGCCTCCGGGACAGGGGCTGGAAAAACTGTTTTTT. Translated: CASSEPPGQGLEKLFF.

The rearrangement uses TRBV25-1 and TRBJ2-5, with 14 positions matching TRBD2. V was clipped by 5 bases and J by 5 bases; unmatched bases: 7. The length of the CDR3 is 16 residues. CDR1 is MGHDK, CDR2 SYGVNS, per germline. DNA of the CDR3: TGTGCCAGCAGTCCACGACTAGCGGGAGGGGGGGAGACCCAGTACTTC. It is translated as CASSPRLAGGGETQYF.

The chain has TRBV29-1 and TRBJ2-3; D perhaps matches TRBD2 (6 bases). The V gene lost 5 bases and the J gene lost 6 bases, with 12 bases spanning the gap. Germline V gives CDR1 SQVTM, CDR2 ANQGSEA. The CDR3 is made up of 12 amino acids. In DNA form, the CDR3 reads TGCAGCGTTTCAACCGCGGGGGATACGCAGTATTTT. The encoded protein is CSVSTAGDTQYF.

V gene TRBV19 combines with J gene TRBJ1-4; D is ambiguous. Germline loops: CDR1 LNHDA, CDR2 SQIVND (reference sequence). This CDR3 has 15 residues. The germline V and J ends were trimmed by 3 bases and 4 bases, with 12 bases remaining between them. CDR3 amino acids: CASSMPGVNNEKLFF. CDR3 coding DNA: TGTGCCAGTAGTATGCCAGGTGTTAATAATGAAAAACTGTTTTTT.

V gene TRBV5-8 combines with J gene TRBJ2-2; TRBD1 aligns across 8 bases. Losses at the gene ends were 6 bases for V and 3 bases for J; bases not matched to a gene: 4. This CDR3 contains 14 residues. CDR1 and CDR2 from the germline V gene are SGHTS and YDEGEE. The CDR3 loop reads CASKGTGYTGELFF. As DNA, the CDR3 is TGTGCCAGCAAGGGGACAGGCTACACCGGGGAGCTGTTTTTT. The variable domain in full, completed from reference TRBV5-8 and TRBJ2-2, reads EAGVTQSPTHLIKTRGQQATLRCSPISGHTSVYWYQQALGLGLQFLLWYDEGEERNRGNFPPRFSGRQFPNYSSELNVNALELEDSALYLCASKGTGYTGELFFGEGSRLTVL.

V and J are TRBV3-1 (or the pseudogene TRBV3-2) and TRBJ2-7, with 9 positions matching TRBD1. Germline loops: CDR1 LGHDT, CDR2 YNNKEL (reference sequence). Trimming at V came to 1 base and at J to 3 bases, leaving 7 bases not matched to a gene. CDR3 length: 16 amino acids. This chain's CDR3 is CASSQVLGTGFYEQYF. CDR3 sequence (DNA): TGTGCCAGCAGCCAAGTATTAGGGACAGGGTTCTACGAGCAGTACTTC.